Listed here are 26 T cell receptor beta chains from one sample, sequenced in a study of T cells in Graves' hyperthyroidism and ophthalmopathy (dated by TCRdb to about 2019). Library preparation used multiplex PCR. Sequencing relied on an Illumina HiSeq 2000. Amplification of TCR beta CDR3 regions was carried out from RNA transcripts. For the first round of RT-PCR on the TCR CDR3, the HTBI primer set was used together with the Qiagen OneStep RT-PCR kit. TCRdb redid the processing of the public reads, applying fastp at Q25 and MiXCR, and retained in-frame beta chains. Rows with a matching CDR3 protein are joined into one entry that keeps the most common DNA and genes. The sample profile shows some 400,000 distinct CDR3 sequences; approximately 15% of them were found once. Roughly 11% of the sample rests with the top ten. The sequencing input was blood. All receptors derive from an older woman with Graves' hyperthyroidism.

This clonotype showed up many times. The chain carries TRBV20-1 and TRBJ1-2; D gene unclear. Trimming pared 7 bases from V and 8 bases from J, leaving 17 bases between. Germline V gene lookup returns CDR1 DFQATT and CDR2 SNEGSKA (reference sequence). The CDR3 spans 12 residues. The CDR3 region is CSVPSRSWGYTF. CDR3 bases: TGCAGTGTTCCAAGTCGGTCGTGGGGCTACACCTTC.

The chain links TRBV27 to TRBJ1-3; possibly TRBD1 for D (6 bases). V shed 6 bases and J shed 2 bases, with 8 bases lying between them. In germline, CDR1 is MNHEY, CDR2 SMNVEV (reference sequence). This CDR3 has 13 amino acids. The CDR3 spells CASSHRAGNTIYF. For the CDR3, the DNA is TGTGCCAGCAGCCACAGGGCTGGAAACACCATATATTTT.

This clonotype showed up many times. V is TRBV4-1 and J is TRBJ2-3, with a possible D match to TRBD1 (6 bases). Trimming pared 3 bases from V and 4 bases from J, leaving 11 bases between. Germline CDR1 and CDR2: MGHRA and YSYEKL. The CDR3 runs to 14 residues. CDR3 bases: TGCGCCAGCAGCCAGAGTACAGGGTCAGATACGCAGTATTTT. This codes for CASSQSTGSDTQYF.

As to this clonotype: A much larger clone lies a single base off, so this may be a read error. The chain uses TRBV30 and TRBJ1-2, with D hard to call. Germline lookup yields CDR1 GTSNPN and CDR2 SVGIG (reference sequence). This CDR3 region has 12 residues. V lost 0 bases to trimming and J lost 4 bases, with 6 bases between them. The DNA for the CDR3 is TGTGCCTGGAGTGTTGATCGCTATGGCTACACCTTC. Translation gives CAWSVDRYGYTF.

The V and J genes are TRBV20-1 and TRBJ1-2; D possibly corresponds to TRBD1 (6 bases). The V and J ends lost 1 base and 3 bases respectively, with 15 bases between them. Germline CDR1 is DFQATT and CDR2 is SNEGSKA (reference sequence). The CDR3 is 15 amino acids. CDR3 in amino acids: CSARALTGRDYGYTF. Here the CDR3 DNA reads TGCAGTGCTAGAGCTCTGACAGGCCGAGACTATGGCTACACCTTC.

The genes are TRBV11-1 and TRBJ2-7; 12 bases are shared with TRBD1. The CDR3 is 18 amino acids. Germline CDR1 and CDR2: SGHAT and FQDESV (reference sequence). Losses at the gene ends were 5 bases for V and 0 bases for J; bases not matched to a gene: 11. The CDR3 region has the DNA TGTGCCAGCAGCACCGGGACAGGGGGCGCCTCGATCTCCTACGAGCAGTACTTC. Encoded protein: CASSTGTGGASISYEQYF.

At least ten counts were recorded for this clonotype. This rearrangement joins TRBV10-1 to TRBJ2-2; the match to TRBD1 covers 7 bases. The junction had 0 bases not matched to a gene; V was cut back by 2 bases and J by 0 bases. This CDR3 has 15 residues. Germline lookup yields CDR1 WNHNN and CDR2 SYGVQD (reference sequence). The CDR3 protein is CASSETGANTGELFF. Written as DNA, the CDR3 is TGCGCCAGCAGTGAGACAGGGGCGAACACCGGGGAGCTGTTTTTT.

On this clonotype itself: One base away lies a much larger clone, so this may be a sequencing read error. The gene calls are TRBV30 and TRBJ2-3, with a possible D match to TRBD1 (5 bases). The DNA end is more similar to TRBJ1-5, so the J call may be wrong. Germline V gene lookup returns CDR1 GTSNPN and CDR2 SVGIG (reference sequence). The CDR3 is 14 residues long. The CDR3 sequence is CATHSGLNTDTQHF. For the CDR3, the DNA is TGTGCCACTCACTCGGGACTTAACACAGATACGCAGCATTTT.

This sequence joins TRBV4-1 and TRBJ1-3, with 8 positions matching TRBD1. The CDR3 loop spans 17 amino acids. The germline gives CDR1 MGHRA, CDR2 YSYEKL. J gave up 4 bases and V 1 base, and 9 bases lay outside the gene matches. CDR3 nucleotides: TGCGCCAGCAGCCAAGCCCCCCGGACAGGGTTCGGAAACACCATATATTTT. As protein: CASSQAPRTGFGNTIYF.

In its sample, this clonotype was seen a few times. The chain couples TRBV7-9 to TRBJ1-3, with D hard to call. V was shortened by 10 bases and J by 0 bases, with 10 bases between the two germline ends. The CDR3 has 13 amino acids. CDR1 is SEHNR, CDR2 FQNEAQ, per germline (reference sequence). CDR3 amino acids: CANPANSGNTIYF. DNA of the CDR3: TGTGCCAACCCGGCGAACTCTGGAAACACCATATATTTT. Looking up the rest from reference TRBV7-9 and TRBJ1-3 gives the full variable domain: DTGVSQNPRHKITKRGQNVTFRCDPISEHNRLYWYRQTLGQGPEFLTYFQNEAQLEKSRLLSDRFSAERPKGSFSTLEIQRTEQGDSAMYLCANPANSGNTIYFGEGSWLTVV.

The rearrangement links TRBV27 to TRBJ2-3, with D perhaps TRBD2 (5 bases). The germline gives CDR1 MNHEY, CDR2 SMNVEV (reference sequence). The V gene lost 6 bases and the J gene lost 6 bases, with 19 bases spanning the gap. The CDR3 consists of 15 residues. The CDR3 DNA sequence: TGTGCCAGCAGGTGGCGGGTGACAAACACTGATACGCAGTATTTT. Translating gives CASRWRVTNTDTQYF.

This clonotype occurred many times. The chain couples TRBV29-1 to TRBJ1-1; 8 bases fit TRBD1. The CDR3 is 16 amino acids. Germline CDR1 reads SQVTM; CDR2 reads ANQGSEA. Unmatched junction bases numbered 9, after V lost 3 bases and J lost 0 bases. The CDR3 DNA sequence: TGCAGCGTTGACCCCAGGGGGCCTAAGATGAACACTGAAGCTTTCTTT. It encodes CSVDPRGPKMNTEAFF.

The table lists this clonotype with many counts. J is TRBJ2-7 and V is TRBV30; the match to TRBD2 covers 8 bases. The CDR3 sequence is 13 residues long. V was clipped by 2 bases and J by 7 bases; unmatched bases: 7. Germline CDR1 reads GTSNPN; CDR2 reads SVGIG (reference sequence). CDR3 DNA: TGTGCCTGGAGTCGGGGGGGCACAGGAGAGCAGTACTTC. Its translation: CAWSRGGTGEQYF.

The sample holds many counts of this clonotype. The V call is TRBV12-3 or TRBV12-4, the J call TRBJ2-1; D uncertain. The germline V and J ends were trimmed by 6 bases and 7 bases, with 16 bases remaining between them. The CDR3 consists of 14 residues. CDR3 protein: CASRHWSSGNEQFF. CDR3 DNA sequence: TGTGCCAGCAGGCACTGGAGCTCCGGAAATGAGCAGTTCTTC.

The chain uses TRBV5-1 and TRBJ2-5; D might be TRBD2 (6 bases). The CDR3 spans 16 residues. Germline V gene data show CDR1 as SGHRS and CDR2 as YFSETQ. Trimming removed 0 bases at V and 5 bases at J, with 17 bases between. The CDR3 DNA reads TGCGCCAGCAGCTTGGGGGACTCAACGGGTTCCGAGACCCAGTACTTC. This translates into CASSLGDSTGSETQYF.

This clonotype was seen more than once but under ten times. CDR3 sequence reads: CASGFRTSGAAYNEQFF. Written as DNA, the CDR3 is TGTGCTAGTGGTTTCCGGACTAGCGGGGCTGCCTACAATGAGCAGTTCTTC. The rearrangement joins TRBV12-5 to TRBJ2-1, with 12 positions matching TRBD2. Germline trimming cut 3 bases from V and 2 bases from J; bases unmatched to any gene: 5. CDR1 LGHNT and CDR2 FRNRAP come from the germline V gene. The CDR3 has 17 residues.

This clonotype has only a few counts. The chain employs TRBV6-1 and TRBJ1-1; D is uncertain. Deletions cut 3 bases from V and 7 bases from J, with 9 bases between. Germline lookup yields CDR1 MNHNS and CDR2 SASEGT. The CDR3 has 12 residues. The chain's CDR3 is CASSEIRLEAFF. Written as DNA, the CDR3 is TGTGCCAGCAGTGAGATTAGACTTGAAGCTTTCTTT.

A note on this clonotype: This may be a read error, as it is one base from a much larger clone. The V gene is TRBV28, the J gene TRBJ1-1; D remains unclear. The germline gives CDR1 MDHEN, CDR2 SYDVKM. V gave up 3 bases and J gave up 13 bases, with 21 bases separating them. This CDR3 spans 14 amino acids. In nucleotides, the CDR3 is TGTGCCAGCAGTTTCTCCCACGGACCCATCCAAGATTTCTTT. Protein product: CASSFSHGPIQDFF.

This clonotype was counted many times. The rearrangement uses TRBV11-3 and TRBJ2-1; no clear D. CDR1 is SGHNT, CDR2 YENEEA, per germline. Trimming pared 6 bases from V and 5 bases from J, leaving 11 bases between. This CDR3 comprises 13 residues. This CDR3 reads CASRSGWDNEQFF. CDR3 DNA sequence: TGTGCCAGCAGATCAGGCTGGGACAATGAGCAGTTCTTC.

Comment on this clonotype: Given a much more abundant clone one base away, this may be a read error. The chain has TRBV29-1 and TRBJ2-1; 10 bases align to TRBD2. The trim removed 0 bases at V and 10 bases at J, leaving 9 bases unmatched. The germline CDR1 and CDR2 sequences are SQVTM and ANQGSEA. The CDR3 spans 15 residues. This chain's CDR3 is CSVEERIAGGDEQFF. The CDR3 DNA reads TGCAGCGTTGAAGAGCGGATAGCGGGAGGAGACGAGCAGTTCTTC.

This clonotype came up many times. The V and J genes are TRBV30 and TRBJ1-6; D remains ambiguous. Germline values: CDR1 GTSNPN, CDR2 SVGIG (reference sequence). V was pared by 4 bases and J by 5 bases, with 12 bases between. The CDR3 spans 14 residues. The CDR3 bases are TGTGCCTGGAATAGGGTGGGTGATAATTCACCCCTCCACTTT. Translating it yields CAWNRVGDNSPLHF.

The chain employs TRBV3-1 and TRBJ2-5; D gene ambiguous. Per the germline V gene, CDR1 is LGHDT and CDR2 is YNNKEL (reference sequence). The CDR3 runs 16 residues. The V end lost 0 bases, the J end lost 1 base, and 12 bases lay between the germline ends. The CDR3 spells CASSQDLRFIQETQYF. The CDR3 DNA is TGTGCCAGCAGCCAAGATCTGAGGTTTATCCAAGAGACCCAGTACTTC.

At least ten counts were recorded for this clonotype. V is TRBV7-9 and J is TRBJ1-6; D is unresolved. Between the trimmed V and J ends, which lost 4 bases and 9 bases, there was a span of 13 bases. Germline CDR1 reads SEHNR; CDR2 reads FQNEAQ (reference sequence). The CDR3 is 14 amino acids. Here the CDR3 DNA reads TGTGCCAGCAGCTCATTTTCTGGAAGTTCACCCCTCCACTTT. Amino acid sequence: CASSSFSGSSPLHF.

There are many counts of this clonotype. This chain connects TRBV11-1 to TRBJ2-5; 7 bases agree with TRBD2. V gave up 5 bases and J gave up 5 bases; unmatched junction bases: 11. CDR3 length: 15 residues. Germline CDR1 is SGHAT and CDR2 is FQDESV (reference sequence). DNA for the CDR3: TGTGCCAGCAGCCTATCATGGGCGGGAGTGGAGACCCAGTACTTC. Translation: CASSLSWAGVETQYF.

This clonotype has at least ten counts. The V and J genes are TRBV28 and TRBJ2-1; 10 positions match TRBD2. This CDR3 region has 16 residues. Germline CDR1 is MDHEN and CDR2 is SYDVKM. After removal of 8 bases from V and 5 bases from J, the junction contained 12 bases not matched to a gene. In DNA form, the CDR3 reads TGTGCCAGCCGTCCAAGGGGACTAGCGTCTCACAATGAGCAGTTCTTC. Protein: CASRPRGLASHNEQFF. The full variable domain, its missing parts supplied by reference TRBV28 and TRBJ2-1, is DVKVTQSSRYLVKRTGEKVFLECVQDMDHENMFWYRQDPGLGLRLIYFSYDVKMKEKGDIPEGYSVSREKKERFSLILESASTNQTSMYLCASRPRGLASHNEQFFGPGTRLTVL.

The sample holds a few counts of this clonotype. The V and J genes are TRBV20-1 and TRBJ2-7; TRBD1 is a possible D gene (6 bases). The V gene lost 0 bases and the J gene lost 4 bases, with 19 bases spanning the gap. This CDR3 contains 16 residues. Per germline, CDR1 DFQATT and CDR2 SNEGSKA (reference sequence). The CDR3 loop is CSAREGWGDRRYEQYF. The CDR3 DNA is TGCAGTGCTAGAGAGGGGTGGGGAGACAGGAGGTACGAGCAGTACTTC.